This T cell receptor beta chain was recorded in a study of blood T cells in healthy people across ages (dated by TCRdb to 2014 to 2015). With regard to the full study: Template switching captured roughly one uniquely barcoded TCR beta cDNA molecule per two T cells in model experiments. The study measured age-related changes in TCR beta repertoire diversity using deep sequencing normalized with unique cDNA molecular identifiers. To avoid experimental bias, donors of different ages were randomly spread across the sequencing lanes. Donors were grouped into four age groups: young (average about 15 years), middle-aged (roughly 37), aged (around 56) and long-lived (over 80). For two donors (one aged 18 to 30 and one aged 80 or older), the study analyzed two additional independent replicas of 1 million unique cDNA reads from the same blood draw. Broad study findings and their caveats: The percentage of naive T cells measured by flow cytometry correlated strongly with observed TCR beta diversity. Since profiling was done on bulk unsorted PBMCs, naive and antigen-experienced compartments could not be conclusively compared. Compared with the aged group, the long-lived group had more naive CD4+ T cells, fewer expanded clones and increased TCR diversity, a pattern suggesting age selection. As age increased, observed TCR beta diversity per million T cells dropped in a roughly linear way, and a significant reduction was already evident by age 40. Estimates of total diversity from one million sequenced T cells were regarded as lower bounds and underestimates. Because donor CMV infection status was unknown, age-related changes in expanded clonotypes were potentially confounded.

Library preparation was by 5' RACE. The listed sequencing device is Illumina HiSeq 2500. A second PCR of roughly 7 to 12 cycles was run with a J-beta primer mix and a sample-barcoded 5' primer. A unique molecular identifier was introduced onto each TCR beta cDNA molecule by a template-switch 5' adaptor carrying 12 random nucleotides. Each sample yielded at least 2.5 million CDR3-containing paired-end reads. The Mint cDNA synthesis kit, primed by a TRBC-specific oligonucleotide, was used to synthesize first-strand cDNA from all RNA. All cDNA was treated with uracil-DNA glycosylase and then went through a first 18-cycle PCR with the universal primers M1SS and BC2_uni_R. The authors processed their data as follows. Each sample was normalized by randomly selecting 1 million high-quality reads, each carrying a distinct molecular identifier. Reads sharing molecular identifiers were discarded rather than binned into consensus sequences. MiTCR, set to a Q25 quality threshold and the strictest error-elimination algorithm, was used for CDR3 identification, clonotype clustering and error correction. Lower-bound total TCR beta diversity was estimated with a nonparametric unseen species model using Euler transformation. TCRdb trimmed the raw reads at Q25, called clones with MiXCR and kept productive beta chains. Records with the same CDR3 protein are collapsed into one entry carrying the most frequent genes and DNA. TCRdb, rather than the study authors, made the V and J calls. In this sample the table shows 950,000 to 1,200,000 distinct CDR3 sequences, 30% to 40% of which occur a single time. The top ten hold around 12% of the sample.

The donors were 40 or so Caucasian individuals from Russia, aged roughly 6 to 100 years, who were systemically healthy. About 9.8 milliliters of peripheral blood were drawn from each donor into EDTA-treated Vacutainer tubes. Ficoll-Paque density-gradient centrifugation was used to isolate PBMCs, with at least 6.5 million obtained per sample. Total RNA was extracted from PBMCs with Trizol reagent, with at least 6 micrograms obtained per sample. Naive CD45RAhigh/CD27high T cell percentages were measured by flow cytometry on a PBMC aliquot from every donor. Clipping removes 4 bases from V and 0 bases from J, with 5 as the unmatched junction base count. CDR1 SGDLS and CDR2 YYNGEE were looked up in the germline V gene. From its cysteine to its phenylalanine, the CDR3 spans 15 amino acids. Only CDR3 DNA remains: 45 bases, in frame from the first base. In its sample, this clonotype was seen a few times. Its cognate antigen has yet to be identified. Per-base quality was not reported, and no clone a single base away is much larger than it.

The chain couples TRBV9 to TRBJ1-2, with TRBD1 identical over 8 junction bases. The source of this sequence is a man in his late teens or twenties in good health. Source material: blood. The DNA reads as follows: TGTGCCAGCAGCAGAGGGGACAGGCCTAACTATGGCTACACCTTC. The resulting protein is CASSRGDRPNYGYTF.